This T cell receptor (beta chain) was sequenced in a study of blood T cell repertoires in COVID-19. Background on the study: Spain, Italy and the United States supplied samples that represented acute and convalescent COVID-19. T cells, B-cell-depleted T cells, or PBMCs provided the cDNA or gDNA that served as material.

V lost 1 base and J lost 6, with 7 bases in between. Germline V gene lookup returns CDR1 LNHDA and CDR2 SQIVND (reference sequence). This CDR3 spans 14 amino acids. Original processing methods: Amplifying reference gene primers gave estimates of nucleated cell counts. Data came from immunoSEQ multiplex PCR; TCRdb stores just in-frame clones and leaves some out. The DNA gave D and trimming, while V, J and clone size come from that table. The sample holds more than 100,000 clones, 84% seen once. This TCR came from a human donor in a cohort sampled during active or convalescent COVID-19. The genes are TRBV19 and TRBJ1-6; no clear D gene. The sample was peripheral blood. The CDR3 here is CASSIVGGNSPLHF. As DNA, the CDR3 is TGTGCCAGTAGTATAGTAGGCGGTAATTCACCCCTCCACTTT.